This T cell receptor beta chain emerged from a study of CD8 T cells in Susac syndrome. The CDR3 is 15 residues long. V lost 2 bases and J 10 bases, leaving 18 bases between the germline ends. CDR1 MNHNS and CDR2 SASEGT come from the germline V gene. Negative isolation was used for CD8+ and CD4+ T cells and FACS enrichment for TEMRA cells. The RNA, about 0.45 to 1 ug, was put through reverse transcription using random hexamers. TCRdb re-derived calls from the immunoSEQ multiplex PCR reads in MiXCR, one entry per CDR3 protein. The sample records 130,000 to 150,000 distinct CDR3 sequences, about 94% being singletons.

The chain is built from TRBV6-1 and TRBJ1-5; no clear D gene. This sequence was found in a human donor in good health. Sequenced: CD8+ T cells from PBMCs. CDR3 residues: CASSEWGGWAQPQHF. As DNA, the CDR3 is TGTGCCAGCAGTGAATGGGGAGGTTGGGCTCAACCCCAGCATTTT.